These 32 T cell receptor beta chains were sequenced from one sample in a study of tumor-infiltrating lymphocytes in localized non-small cell lung cancer. Method: immunoSEQ multiplex PCR; TCRdb's copy keeps in-frame clones and lacks some. The sample includes about 9,900 clones, 60% to 75% of them seen just once. The sample comprised lung tumor tissue. All receptors come from a human donor with non-small cell lung cancer.

The chain uses TRBV5-1 and TRBJ1-1; D gene ambiguous. Trimming took 4 bases from V and 1 from J, leaving 14 bases between them. Germline CDR1 is SGHRS and CDR2 is YFSETQ. The CDR3 is made up of 15 amino acids. CDR3 coding DNA: TGCGCCAGCAGCCCACGCCCGTTGTCGAACACTGAAGCTTTCTTT. It is translated as CASSPRPLSNTEAFF.

The chain uses TRBV2 and TRBJ1-6; D perhaps matches TRBD1 (5 bases). Germline V gives CDR1 SNHLY, CDR2 FYNNEI. The CDR3 totals 15 residues. V lost 8 bases and J lost 2, with 13 bases in between. In DNA form, the CDR3 reads TGTGCCAGCTTTGCCGACAGAACCTATAATTCACCCCTCCACTTT. It codes for CASFADRTYNSPLHF.

The DNA for the CDR3 is TGTGCCAGTAGTATAGTGGACAGGGTCTACACCTTC. Translating it yields CASSIVDRVYTF. This chain uses TRBV19 with TRBJ1-2, with TRBD1 identical over 8 bases. The germline V gene encodes CDR1 LNHDA and CDR2 SQIVND (reference sequence). The V gene end was trimmed by 1 base and the J gene end by 10 bases; junction bases not matched to a gene: 2. The CDR3 is made up of 12 amino acids.

V gene TRBV18 combines with J gene TRBJ1-2, with D unclear. CDR1 is KGHSH, CDR2 LQKENI, per germline. Trimming stripped 2 bases from V and 8 bases from J, with 9 bases between. This CDR3 is 12 amino acids long. The CDR3 coding sequence is TGTGCCAGCTCACCATCCGAAGTGGGCTACACCTTC. Amino acid sequence: CASSPSEVGYTF.

The chain couples TRBV6-5 to TRBJ1-2, with D tentatively TRBD1 (6 bases). CDR1 and CDR2 from the germline V gene are MNHEY and SVGAGI. The V end lost 5 bases, the J end lost 6 bases, and 13 bases lay between the germline ends. The CDR3 has 13 amino acids. DNA for the CDR3: TGTGCCAGCAGTGACACGGGGGCGGATGGCTACACCTTC. Its protein product is CASSDTGADGYTF.

This chain joins TRBV27 and TRBJ2-3; 7 bases line up with TRBD2. J lost 2 bases, V lost 5 bases, and 13 bases had no gene match. The V gene's germline CDR1 is MNHEY and CDR2 SMNVEV (reference sequence). CDR3 size: 17 residues. The CDR3 reads CASSPGELAQYTDTQYF. The CDR3 nucleotides read TGTGCCAGCAGTCCCGGGGAACTAGCGCAGTACACAGATACGCAGTATTTT.

This clone appeared a few times. The rearrangement joins TRBV28 to TRBJ2-6; D is undetermined. Between the trimmed V and J ends, which lost 4 bases and 0 bases, there was a span of 7 bases. The germline CDR1 and CDR2 sequences are MDHEN and SYDVKM. This CDR3 has 15 residues. The CDR3 is CASSSPGSGANVLTF. In nucleotides, the CDR3 is TGTGCCAGCAGTTCCCCAGGCTCTGGGGCCAACGTCCTGACTTTC.

J is TRBJ1-4 and V is TRBV4-1; no definite D call. The CDR3 consists of 16 residues. Germline lookup yields CDR1 MGHRA and CDR2 YSYEKL. V gave up 1 base and J gave up 0 bases, with 9 bases separating them. CDR3 DNA: TGCGCCAGCAGCCAAGGTCGGCGTGCAACTAATGAAAAACTGTTTTTT. This codes for CASSQGRRATNEKLFF.

This chain links TRBV7-8 with TRBJ1-1; D remains unclear. Trimming pared 6 bases from V and 1 base from J, leaving 12 bases between. The CDR3 is made up of 14 amino acids. Per the germline V gene, CDR1 is SGHVS and CDR2 is FQNEAQ. The CDR3 protein is CASRIGSANTEAFF. CDR3 DNA: TGTGCCAGCAGGATCGGGAGTGCGAACACTGAAGCTTTCTTT. The variable domain in full, completed from reference TRBV7-8 and TRBJ1-1, reads GAGVSQSPRYKVAKRGQDVALRCDPISGHVSLFWYQQALGQGPEFLTYFQNEAQLDKSGLPSDRFFAERPEGSVSTLKIQRTQQEDSAVYLCASRIGSANTEAFFGQGTRLTVV.

The rearrangement joins TRBV4-1 to TRBJ2-6; 8 bases match TRBD1. V trimming: 4 bases; J trimming: 0 bases; junction bases outside the gene matches: 5. The CDR3 has 17 residues. CDR1 MGHRA and CDR2 YSYEKL come from the germline V gene. CDR3 protein: CASSLGQGNSGANVLTF. The CDR3, as DNA: TGCGCCAGCAGCCTCGGACAGGGTAACTCTGGGGCCAACGTCCTGACTTTC.

The genes are TRBV5-1 and TRBJ2-3, with D possibly TRBD2 on 6 matching bases. The CDR3 contains 14 residues. The germline gives CDR1 SGHRS, CDR2 YFSETQ. Trimming shortened V by 4 bases and J by 6 bases, and 15 bases separated the two germline ends. This CDR3 reads CASSRDPGGDTQYF. CDR3 sequence (DNA): TGCGCCAGCAGCAGGGACCCCGGAGGGGATACGCAGTATTTT.

The chain is built from TRBV5-1 and TRBJ1-5; 10 bases align to TRBD1. Germline assignment: CDR1 SGHRS and CDR2 YFSETQ. J was trimmed by 2 bases and V by 4 bases; bases with no gene match: 3. There are 15 residues in the CDR3. The CDR3 protein is CASSPGQGRNQPQHF. In nucleotides, the CDR3 is TGCGCCAGCAGCCCGGGACAGGGGCGCAATCAGCCCCAGCATTTT.

The chain couples TRBV2 to TRBJ1-2; D unclear. Looked up from germline, CDR1 is SNHLY and CDR2 is FYNNEI. The ends were cut back, 1 base at V and 7 bases at J, with 16 bases in the middle. CDR3 size: 15 residues. The CDR3 DNA is TGTGCCAGCAGTGAAGACCAGTTTTTTCAAGGTGGCTACACCTTC. As protein: CASSEDQFFQGGYTF.

V and J are TRBV10-3 and TRBJ2-1, with TRBD2 identical over 10 bases. Unmatched junction bases numbered 9, after V lost 11 bases and J lost 8 bases. This CDR3 has 13 residues. From germline, CDR1 is ENHRY and CDR2 SYGVKD. DNA of the CDR3: TGTGCCTCACGACTAGCGGGTATGGATGAGCAGTTCTTC. This encodes CASRLAGMDEQFF.

The chain has TRBV5-1 and TRBJ2-2; D not certain. Trimming shortened V by 0 bases and J by 6 bases, and 0 bases separated the two germline ends. The CDR3 sequence is 11 residues long. Germline-derived CDR1 and CDR2 are SGHRS and YFSETQ. The CDR3 DNA sequence: TGCGCCAGCAGCTTGGCCGGGGAGCTGTTTTTT. It encodes CASSLAGELFF. Full variable domain (outside the CDR3, taken from reference TRBV5-1 and TRBJ2-2): KAGVTQTPRYLIKTRGQQVTLSCSPISGHRSVSWYQQTPGQGLQFLFEYFSETQRNKGNFPGRFSGRQFSNSRSEMNVSTLELGDSALYLCASSLAGELFFGEGSRLTVL.

The J gene is TRBJ1-2, the V gene TRBV2; D might be TRBD1 (5 bases). CDR1 is SNHLY, CDR2 FYNNEI, per germline. The CDR3 covers 15 residues. Trimming left V 1 base short and J 3 bases short, with 12 bases between. CDR3 residues: CASSEVGGTYYGYTF. The CDR3 DNA sequence: TGTGCCAGCAGTGAAGTCGGGGGGACGTACTATGGCTACACCTTC.

In this sample, this clone turned up a few times. The rearrangement links TRBV7-9 to TRBJ2-7, with D perhaps TRBD2 (6 bases). This CDR3 region has 14 residues. Germline values: CDR1 SEHNR, CDR2 FQNEAQ (reference sequence). V dropped 7 bases and J dropped 3 bases, with 16 bases sitting between them. The CDR3 nucleotides read TGTGCCAGCAACCTTGGAGGGGCTTTCTACGAGCAGTACTTC. Protein sequence: CASNLGGAFYEQYF.

The chain is built from TRBV29-1 and TRBJ2-5; 7 bases fit TRBD1. Germline CDR1 SQVTM, CDR2 ANQGSEA. J gave up 1 base and V 5 bases, and 13 bases lay outside the gene matches. The CDR3 consists of 16 residues. The DNA of the CDR3 is TGCAGCGTTCGAGGTCTTCTGGACAGGCCCCAAGAGACCCAGTACTTC. Its translation: CSVRGLLDRPQETQYF.

The chain is built from TRBV4-2 and TRBJ2-3; 9 bases are shared with TRBD2. The germline CDR1 and CDR2 sequences are LGHNA and YNFKEQ. The junction had 12 bases not matched to a gene; V was cut back by 4 bases and J by 4 bases. The CDR3 spans 17 residues. The DNA of the CDR3 is TGTGCCAGCAGCCCATTGGGTGGCGGGGGGGCCTCAGATACGCAGTATTTT. Its translation: CASSPLGGGGASDTQYF.

This chain uses TRBV5-4 with TRBJ2-2; 13 bases match TRBD2. Trimming removed 4 bases from V and 0 bases from J; junction bases left unmatched: 3. This CDR3 is 17 amino acids long. Germline-derived CDR1 and CDR2 are SGHNT and YYREEE (reference sequence). Here the CDR3 reads CASSPGLAGANTGELFF. The DNA of the CDR3 is TGTGCCAGCAGCCCCGGACTAGCGGGGGCGAACACCGGGGAGCTGTTTTTT.

The V gene is TRBV6-5, the J gene TRBJ2-3; D might be TRBD1 (5 bases). The CDR3 is 12 residues long. V lost 5 bases and J lost 10, with 13 bases in between. CDR1 MNHEY and CDR2 SVGAGI come from the germline V gene. Written as DNA, the CDR3 is TGTGCCAGCAGTCCGACAGCCTCTGCGCAGTATTTT. It is translated as CASSPTASAQYF.

The chain has TRBV5-8 and TRBJ2-1; no reliable D call. Trimming removed 0 bases at V and 6 bases at J, with 13 bases between. Germline CDR1 reads SGHTS; CDR2 reads YDEGEE. CDR3 length: 15 amino acids. In DNA, the CDR3 is TGTGCCAGCAGCTTGGCCAGCTTGAACTCCAATGAGCAGTTCTTC. Translation gives CASSLASLNSNEQFF.

This clone was picked up a small number of times. The chain carries TRBV19 and TRBJ2-1, with TRBD1 as a possible D gene (5 bases). Germline lookup yields CDR1 LNHDA and CDR2 SQIVND (reference sequence). With 5 bases removed from V and 0 bases from J, the gap between germline ends came to 14 bases. This CDR3 comprises 16 residues. The CDR3 DNA is TGTGCCAGTAGTGTGGACAAACTAAGCTCCTACAATGAGCAGTTCTTC. Its translation: CASSVDKLSSYNEQFF.

V and J are TRBV27 and TRBJ1-2; 9 positions agree with TRBD1. Germline V gene sequence: CDR1 MNHEY, CDR2 SMNVEV (reference sequence). The CDR3 length is 17 residues. V lost 3 bases, J lost 4 bases, and 12 bases stayed unmatched. The CDR3 here is CASSFGPSGQGLYGYTF. CDR3 nucleotides: TGTGCCAGCAGTTTTGGACCATCGGGACAGGGCCTCTATGGCTACACCTTC.

In this sample, this clone is medium-sized. The CDR3, as DNA: TGCGCCAGCAGCTTGGCCGATACTCGGGACAGGTACTTCTATGGCTACACCTTC. This gives the protein CASSLADTRDRYFYGYTF. The chain uses TRBV5-1 and TRBJ1-2, with 8 bases matching TRBD1. Unmatched junction bases numbered 14, after V lost 0 bases and J lost 4 bases. The CDR3 runs to 18 residues. Germline loops: CDR1 SGHRS, CDR2 YFSETQ. Variable domain in full (rest from reference TRBV5-1 and TRBJ1-2): KAGVTQTPRYLIKTRGQQVTLSCSPISGHRSVSWYQQTPGQGLQFLFEYFSETQRNKGNFPGRFSGRQFSNSRSEMNVSTLELGDSALYLCASSLADTRDRYFYGYTFGSGTRLTVV.

In this sample, this clone turned up a few times. This chain connects TRBV20-1 to TRBJ1-1, with unresolved D. V was cut by 3 bases and J by 3 bases, with 5 bases left in between. CDR1 is DFQATT, CDR2 SNEGSKA, per germline (reference sequence). CDR3 length: 11 amino acids. DNA for the CDR3: TGCAGTGCTAGTCAAGACACTGAAGCTTTCTTT. Protein: CSASQDTEAFF.

Only a few counts were recorded for this clone. Here the CDR3 reads CSVGQTSYEQYF. The CDR3 DNA sequence: TGCAGCGTTGGACAGACATCCTACGAGCAGTACTTC. This chain joins TRBV29-1 and TRBJ2-7; perhaps TRBD1 as D (5 bases). The CDR3 length is 12 residues. The V end was cut by 4 bases, the J end by 1 base, with 8 bases between. The germline V gene has CDR1 SQVTM and CDR2 ANQGSEA.

J is TRBJ1-1 and V is TRBV7-6, with D hard to call. CDR3 size: 13 residues. V was trimmed by 5 bases and J by 3 bases, leaving 10 bases between them. The germline CDR1 and CDR2 sequences are SGHVS and FNYEAQ. The CDR3 nucleotides read TGTGCCAGCAGCCCCGGACGGGACACTGAAGCTTTCTTT. Its translation is CASSPGRDTEAFF.

The V gene is TRBV6-1, the J gene TRBJ2-6; D not certain. The CDR3 length is 13 residues. Germline CDR1 is MNHNS and CDR2 is SASEGT. CDR3 protein: CAIKVVGANVLTF. In DNA, the CDR3 is TGTGCTATTAAGGTAGTTGGGGCCAACGTCCTGACTTTC.

The CDR3 protein is CAWSVQTAGYTF. In DNA, the CDR3 is TGTGCCTGGAGTGTACAGACGGCTGGCTACACCTTC. The rearrangement uses TRBV30 and TRBJ1-2; D is unclear. This CDR3 is built from 12 residues. Trimming stripped 0 bases from V and 7 bases from J, with 9 bases between. CDR1 is GTSNPN, CDR2 SVGIG, per germline (reference sequence).

The J gene is TRBJ2-7, the V gene TRBV5-1; TRBD2 is a possible D gene (5 bases). The V end was cut by 0 bases, the J end by 3 bases, with 13 bases between. From germline, CDR1 is SGHRS and CDR2 YFSETQ. CDR3 length: 15 residues. The DNA of the CDR3 is TGCGCCAGCAGCTTGGTTTCAGGCCGGGGCTACGAGCAGTACTTC. Translating it yields CASSLVSGRGYEQYF. Drawing the rest from reference TRBV5-1 and TRBJ2-7, the complete variable domain is KAGVTQTPRYLIKTRGQQVTLSCSPISGHRSVSWYQQTPGQGLQFLFEYFSETQRNKGNFPGRFSGRQFSNSRSEMNVSTLELGDSALYLCASSLVSGRGYEQYFGPGTRLTVT.

The chain employs TRBV29-1 and TRBJ1-2, with TRBD1 as a possible D gene (6 bases). The CDR3 is made up of 13 amino acids. Germline loops: CDR1 SQVTM, CDR2 ANQGSEA. Trimming shortened V by 7 bases and J by 4 bases, and 16 bases separated the two germline ends. CDR3 sequence: CSAAQGTGYGYTF. The CDR3 DNA sequence: TGCAGCGCTGCGCAGGGGACCGGCTATGGCTACACCTTC.